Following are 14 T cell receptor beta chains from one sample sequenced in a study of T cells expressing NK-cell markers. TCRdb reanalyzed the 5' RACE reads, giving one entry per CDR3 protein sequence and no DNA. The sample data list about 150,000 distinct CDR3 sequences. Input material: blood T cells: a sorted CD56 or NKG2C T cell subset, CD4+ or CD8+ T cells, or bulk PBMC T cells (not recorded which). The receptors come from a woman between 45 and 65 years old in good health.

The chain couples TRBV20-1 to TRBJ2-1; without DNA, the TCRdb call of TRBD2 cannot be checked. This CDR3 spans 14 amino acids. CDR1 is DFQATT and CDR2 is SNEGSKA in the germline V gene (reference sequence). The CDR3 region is CSAPTSSSYNEQFF.

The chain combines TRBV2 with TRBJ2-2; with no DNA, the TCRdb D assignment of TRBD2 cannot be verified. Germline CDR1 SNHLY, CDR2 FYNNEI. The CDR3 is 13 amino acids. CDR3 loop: CASIGTHTGELFF. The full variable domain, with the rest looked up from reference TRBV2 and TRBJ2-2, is EPEVTQTPSHQVTQMGQEVILRCVPISNHLYFYWYRQILGQKVEFLVSFYNNEISEKSEIFDDQFSVERPDGSNFTLKIRSTKLEDSAMYFCASIGTHTGELFFGEGSRLTVL.

The CDR3 protein is CASSLKTWDRGDVDTGELFF. The chain uses TRBV12-3 or TRBV12-4 and TRBJ2-2; as DNA is missing, the TRBD1 call by TCRdb cannot be tested. This CDR3 spans 20 amino acids.

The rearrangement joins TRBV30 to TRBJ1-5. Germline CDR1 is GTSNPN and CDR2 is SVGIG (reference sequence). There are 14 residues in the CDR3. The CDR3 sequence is CAYSGPTSNQPQHF.

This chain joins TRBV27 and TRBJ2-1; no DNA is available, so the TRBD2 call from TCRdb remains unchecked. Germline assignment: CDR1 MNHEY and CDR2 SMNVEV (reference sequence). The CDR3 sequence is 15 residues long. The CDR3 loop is CASSLDLAGGFEQFF.

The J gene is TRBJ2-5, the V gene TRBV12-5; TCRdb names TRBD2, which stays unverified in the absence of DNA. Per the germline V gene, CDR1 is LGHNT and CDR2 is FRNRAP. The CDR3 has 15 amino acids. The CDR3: CASGLGAGGPETQYF. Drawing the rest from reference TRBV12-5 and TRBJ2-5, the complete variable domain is DARVTQTPRHKVTEMGQEVTMRCQPILGHNTVFWYRQTMMQGLELLAYFRNRAPLDDSGMPKDRFSAEMPDATLATLKIQPSEPRDSAVYFCASGLGAGGPETQYFGPGTRLLVL.

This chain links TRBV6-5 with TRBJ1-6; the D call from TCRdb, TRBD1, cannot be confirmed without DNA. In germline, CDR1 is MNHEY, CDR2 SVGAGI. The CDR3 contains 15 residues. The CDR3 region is CASSQTTGVNSPLHF.

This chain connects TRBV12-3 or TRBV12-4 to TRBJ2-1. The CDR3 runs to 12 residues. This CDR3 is CASTLGVSEQFF.

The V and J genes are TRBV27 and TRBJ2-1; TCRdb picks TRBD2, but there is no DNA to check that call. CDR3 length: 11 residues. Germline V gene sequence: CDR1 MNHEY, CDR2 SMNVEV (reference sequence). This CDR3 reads CASAALNEQFF.

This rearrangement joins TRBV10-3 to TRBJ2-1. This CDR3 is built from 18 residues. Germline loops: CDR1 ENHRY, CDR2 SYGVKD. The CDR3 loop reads CASLPDLVSPSSYNEQFF.

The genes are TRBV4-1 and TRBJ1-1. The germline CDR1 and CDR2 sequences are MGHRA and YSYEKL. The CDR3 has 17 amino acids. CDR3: CASSQVARRTKVAEAFF.

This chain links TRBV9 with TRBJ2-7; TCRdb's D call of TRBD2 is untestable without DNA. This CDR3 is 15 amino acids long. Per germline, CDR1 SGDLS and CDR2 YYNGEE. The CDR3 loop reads CASSAGPGTRYEQYF.

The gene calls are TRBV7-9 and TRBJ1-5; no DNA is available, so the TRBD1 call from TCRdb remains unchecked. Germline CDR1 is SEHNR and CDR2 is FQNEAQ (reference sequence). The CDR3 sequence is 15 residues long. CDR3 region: CASSLWQGRDQPQHF.

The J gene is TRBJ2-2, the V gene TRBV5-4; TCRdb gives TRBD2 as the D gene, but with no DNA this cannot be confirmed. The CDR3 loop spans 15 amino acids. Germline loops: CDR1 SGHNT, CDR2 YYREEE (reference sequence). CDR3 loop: CASSSGLEHRGAVFF. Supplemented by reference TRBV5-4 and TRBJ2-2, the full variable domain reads ETGVTQSPTHLIKTRGQQVTLRCSSQSGHNTVSWYQQALGQGPQFIFQYYREEENGRGNFPPRFSGLQFPNYSSELNVNALELDDSALYLCASSSGLEHRGAVFFGEGSRLTVL.